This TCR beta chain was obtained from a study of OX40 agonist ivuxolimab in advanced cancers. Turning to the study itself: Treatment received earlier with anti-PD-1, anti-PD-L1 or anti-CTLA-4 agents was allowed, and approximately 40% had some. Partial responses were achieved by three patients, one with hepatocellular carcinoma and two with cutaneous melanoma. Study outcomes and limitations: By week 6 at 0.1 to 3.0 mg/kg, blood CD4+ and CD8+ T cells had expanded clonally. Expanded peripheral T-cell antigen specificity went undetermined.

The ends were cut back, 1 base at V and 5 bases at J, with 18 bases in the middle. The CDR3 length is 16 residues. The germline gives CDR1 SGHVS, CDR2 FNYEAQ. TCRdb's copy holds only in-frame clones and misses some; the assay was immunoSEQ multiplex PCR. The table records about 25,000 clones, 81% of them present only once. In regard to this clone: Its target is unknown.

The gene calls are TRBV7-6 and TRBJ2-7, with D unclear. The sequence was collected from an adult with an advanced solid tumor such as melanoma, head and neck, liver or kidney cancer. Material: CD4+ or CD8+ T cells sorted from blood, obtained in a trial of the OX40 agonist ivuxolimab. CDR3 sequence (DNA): TGTGCCAGCAGCTTAGAAGGTAACAGAAGTAGGAACGAGCAGTACTTC. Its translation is CASSLEGNRSRNEQYF. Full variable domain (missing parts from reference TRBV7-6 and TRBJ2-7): GAGVSQSPRYKVTKRGQDVALRCDPISGHVSLYWYRQALGQGPEFLTYFNYEAQQDKSGLPNDRFSAERPEGSISTLTIQRTEQRDSAMYRCASSLEGNRSRNEQYFGPGTRLTVT.